The 14 T cell receptor beta chains in this list originate from one sample, sequenced in a study of human T cells and chemical hapten exposure. Documented time point: patch test 1, 2 weeks after DPC sensitization. Treatment in this sample: therapeutic diphenylcyclopropenone sensitization with weekly scalp DPC. TCRdb reprocessed the RACE reads with MiXCR, giving one entry per CDR3 protein. The sample includes 180,000 or so distinct CDR3 sequences, approximately 20% of them seen just once. This specimen was whole blood, taken in connection with sensitization to the hapten diphenylcyclopropenone (DPC). The receptors were gathered from a woman aged 50 to 60 with alopecia areata. Some clones in this sample may be carry-over from other donors' samples.

This clonotype turned up a few times. The chain is built from TRBV29-1 and TRBJ2-5; 9 nucleotides align to TRBD1. This CDR3 comprises 15 residues. Germline CDR1 is SQVTM and CDR2 is ANQGSEA. V shed 4 bases, J shed 2 bases, and the junction held 8 bases outside the gene matches. The DNA for the CDR3 is TGCAGCGTTGGGAGGACAGGGGATATTCAAGAGACCCAGTACTTC. Protein sequence: CSVGRTGDIQETQYF.

This clonotype appeared a few times. This chain uses TRBV20-1 with TRBJ1-4; maybe TRBD1 (6 bases). V lost 0 bases to trimming and J lost 6 bases, with 17 bases between them. The CDR3 runs 16 residues. From germline, CDR1 is DFQATT and CDR2 SNEGSKA (reference sequence). The CDR3 region has the DNA TGCAGTGCTAGAGAAGGCAGGGGATATTCGGATGAAAAACTGTTTTTT. Its translation: CSAREGRGYSDEKLFF.

The chain links TRBV2 to TRBJ2-1, with D tentatively TRBD2 (7 bases). The germline gives CDR1 SNHLY, CDR2 FYNNEI. The length of the CDR3 is 17 residues. V lost 0 bases, J lost 8 bases, and 20 bases lay in between. The CDR3 bases are TGTGCCAGCAGTGAAGCCCCCCCACAATCGGGGGGCGATGAGCAGTTCTTC. Amino acids: CASSEAPPQSGGDEQFF.

The chain employs TRBV2 and TRBJ2-5, with D possibly being TRBD1 or TRBD2 (5 bases each). This CDR3 has 13 residues. Trimming left V 8 bases short and J 2 bases short, with 12 bases between. The germline V gene encodes CDR1 SNHLY and CDR2 FYNNEI. DNA of the CDR3: TGTGCCAGCGTGGGACGGATACAAGAGACCCAGTACTTC. This encodes CASVGRIQETQYF. The whole variable domain, remainder taken from reference TRBV2 and TRBJ2-5, is EPEVTQTPSHQVTQMGQEVILRCVPISNHLYFYWYRQILGQKVEFLVSFYNNEISEKSEIFDDQFSVERPDGSNFTLKIRSTKLEDSAMYFCASVGRIQETQYFGPGTRLLVL.

This clonotype was counted ten times or more. The rearrangement joins TRBV20-1 to TRBJ1-4; D gene ambiguous. There are 13 residues in the CDR3. From germline, CDR1 is DFQATT and CDR2 SNEGSKA (reference sequence). V was cut by 3 bases and J by 4 bases, with 9 bases left in between. The CDR3 is CSASGQDNEKLFF. The CDR3 nucleotides read TGCAGTGCTAGTGGGCAGGATAATGAAAAACTGTTTTTT.

The chain couples TRBV12-3 or TRBV12-4 to TRBJ2-2; no clear D. V was cut by 3 bases and J by 2 bases, with 7 bases left in between. This CDR3 has 14 residues. CDR3 loop: CASSFGINTGELFF. DNA of the CDR3: TGTGCCAGCAGTTTCGGAATCAACACCGGGGAGCTGTTTTTT.

To note about this clonotype: The junction does not match germline at one end; this may be a read error. The chain joins TRBV9 to TRBJ2-7; the match to TRBD2 covers 12 bases. This CDR3 is 15 amino acids long. Germline CDR1 is SGDLS and CDR2 is YYNGEE. The DNA for the CDR3 is TGTGCCGGCAGCGTAGGACTAGCGGGAAACTACGAGCAGTACTTC. It is translated as CAGSVGLAGNYEQYF.

V gene TRBV29-1 combines with J gene TRBJ1-1; D gene ambiguous. This CDR3 spans 13 amino acids. The germline gives CDR1 SQVTM, CDR2 ANQGSEA. The V and J ends lost 3 bases and 1 base respectively, with 9 bases between them. The CDR3 DNA reads as TGCAGCGTTGATCACCATGCGAACACTGAAGCTTTCTTT. Protein product: CSVDHHANTEAFF.

The CDR3 DNA reads TGTGCCAGCAACCCTGAAGCTTTCTTT. It translates to CASNPEAFF. The chain is built from TRBV7-9 and TRBJ1-1, with no clear D. The CDR3 spans 9 residues. Germline values: CDR1 SEHNR, CDR2 FQNEAQ (reference sequence). V dropped 7 bases and J dropped 6 bases, with 3 bases sitting between them.

This clonotype was detected a few times. V is TRBV18 and J is TRBJ1-2; D ambiguous. The CDR3 contains 15 residues. With 2 bases removed from V and 4 bases from J, the gap between germline ends came to 14 bases. CDR1 is KGHSH, CDR2 LQKENI, per germline. CDR3 bases: TGTGCCAGCTCACCATTATCGCCGGGCACCTATGGCTACACCTTC. Amino acid sequence: CASSPLSPGTYGYTF.

This chain joins TRBV27 and TRBJ2-5, with D uncertain. Trimming removed 4 bases at V and 4 bases at J, with 10 bases between. Germline values: CDR1 MNHEY, CDR2 SMNVEV (reference sequence). CDR3 length equals 13 residues. CDR3 sequence reads: CASSYSPLETQYF. DNA of the CDR3: TGTGCCAGCAGTTACTCTCCCCTAGAGACCCAGTACTTC.

The V call is TRBV7-2, the J call TRBJ2-7; TRBD1 matches at 7 bases. After removal of 4 bases from V and 7 bases from J, the junction contained 7 bases not matched to a gene. The CDR3 runs to 13 residues. Germline values: CDR1 SGHTA, CDR2 FQGNSA. As DNA, the CDR3 is TGTGCCAGCAGCTCAGACAGGGAAGGGGAGCAGTACTTC. Translated, it gives CASSSDREGEQYF. Drawing the rest from reference TRBV7-2 and TRBJ2-7, the complete variable domain is GAGVSQSPSNKVTEKGKDVELRCDPISGHTALYWYRQSLGQGLEFLIYFQGNSAPDKSGLPSDRFSAERTGGSVSTLTIQRTQQEDSAVYLCASSSDREGEQYFGPGTRLTVT.

This clonotype was counted a few times. The rearrangement uses TRBV7-9 and TRBJ2-1, with D uncertain. Germline V lookup: CDR1 SEHNR, CDR2 FQNEAQ (reference sequence). The V gene lost 3 bases and the J gene lost 6 bases, with 6 bases spanning the gap. The CDR3 is made up of 12 amino acids. The CDR3 nucleotides read TGTGCCAGCAGCTTGGTCAGCAATGAGCAGTTCTTC. It is translated as CASSLVSNEQFF. The full variable domain, completed using reference TRBV7-9 and TRBJ2-1, is DTGVSQNPRHKITKRGQNVTFRCDPISEHNRLYWYRQTLGQGPEFLTYFQNEAQLEKSRLLSDRFSAERPKGSFSTLEIQRTEQGDSAMYLCASSLVSNEQFFGPGTRLTVL.

This clonotype was found a few times. The chain is built from TRBV11-2 and TRBJ1-5, with D possibly matching TRBD1 (6 bases). Per the germline V gene, CDR1 is SGHAT and CDR2 is FQNNGV. Trimming stripped 5 bases from V and 2 bases from J, with 25 bases between. This CDR3 is built from 19 residues. This CDR3 reads CASSPGPVSRRGGNQPQHF. DNA for the CDR3: TGTGCCAGCAGCCCGGGTCCAGTCTCACGTAGGGGGGGCAATCAGCCCCAGCATTTT.